This is a list of T cell receptor beta chains from one sample in a study of response to subunit inactivated influenza vaccine. TCRdb redid the calling of the RT-PCR reads with MiXCR, one entry per CDR3 protein. The table includes 600,000 to 700,000 distinct CDR3 sequences, 11% to 15% detected once. The source was PBMCs from blood, collected 14 days before vaccination. All receptors come from a man aged 45-65 years who received an inactivated influenza vaccine. The CDR3 runs from the conserved cysteine through the conserved F or W. A D gene is named only where the DNA matches it firmly. A row's size may be missing; if present it is once, few, many or a size class.

TRBV29-1	-	TRBD2	TRBJ2-1	14	TGCAGCGTTGATTCCAGCGGGAGGCCCAATGAGCAGTTCTTC	CSVDSSGRPNEQFF
TRBV5-6	many	-	TRBJ2-2	15	TGTGCCAGCAGGACCCGGGACATAATCACCGGGGAGCTGTTTTTT	CASRTRDIITGELFF
TRBV20-1	few	-	TRBJ1-5	13	TGCAGTGCCAATCAACAGGGAGATCAGCCCCAGCATTTT	CSANQQGDQPQHF
TRBV6-1	few	-	TRBJ1-5	13	TGTGCCAGCAGTCCCACACTCAATCAGCCCCAGCATTTT	CASSPTLNQPQHF
TRBV20-1	-	TRBD1	TRBJ2-5	14	TGCAGTGCCCGACAGGGTAATTTAGCCGGGGCCCAGTACTTC	CSARQGNLAGAQYF
TRBV4-3	many	TRBD1	TRBJ1-2	15	TGCGCCAGCAGCCAAGGACAGGGTACTAACTATGGCTACACCTTC	CASSQGQGTNYGYTF
TRBV27	many	-	TRBJ2-5	12	TGTGCCAGCAGCTTGTCCGGTGAGACCCAGTACTTC	CASSLSGETQYF
TRBV11-2	many	TRBD2	TRBJ2-3	15	TGTGCCAGCAGCTTAGGACTAGCGGGGTCAGATACGCAGTATTTT	CASSLGLAGSDTQYF
TRBV12-3/TRBV12-4	-	TRBD2	TRBJ2-2	16	TGTGCCAGCACTTTCTCCGGGACTAGCGGAAGGGGGGAGCTGTTTTTT	CASTFSGTSGRGELFF
TRBV27	-	TRBD1	TRBJ1-2	14	TGTGCCAGCAGTTTAACGGGACAGGGCGGGGGCTACACCTTC	CASSLTGQGGGYTF
TRBV9	once	TRBD2	TRBJ2-7	17	TGTGCCAGCAGCCCTTACGGGGCTAGCGGGGTCAACTACGAGCAGCACTTC	CASSPYGASGVNYEQHF
TRBV9	few	TRBD2	TRBJ2-3	17	TGTGCCAGCAGCGTAAAGGCTAGCGGGAGAGTGGCAGATACGCAGTATTTT	CASSVKASGRVADTQYF
TRBV5-5	once	-	TRBJ2-5	17	TGTGCCAGCAGCGCATTAGGGAGCGGAGCCCTACAAGAGACCCAGTACTTC	CASSALGSGALQETQYF
TRBV7-9	few	-	TRBJ2-1	15	TGTGCCAGCAGCTTTCTTGGGAGGTCCTACAATGAGCAGTTCTTC	CASSFLGRSYNEQFF
TRBV3-1	many	TRBD2	TRBJ2-1	15	TGTGCCAGCAGCCGAAGAGGTATCGGGGGGGGTGAGCAGTTCTTC	CASSRRGIGGGEQFF
TRBV3-1	-	-	TRBJ1-4	16	TGTGCCAGCAGCCAATCCTTCAGGGTGGCTAATGAAAAACTGTTTTTT	CASSQSFRVANEKLFF
TRBV7-2	-	-	TRBJ2-7	13	TGTGCCAGCACCCACGGGGCTCATCCCGAGCAGTACTTC	CASTHGAHPEQYF
TRBV28	-	-	TRBJ2-2	15	TGTGCCAGCAGTTCGTCGGGAATGGCGATCGCGGAGCTGTTTTTT	CASSSSGMAIAELFF
TRBV11-2	many	-	TRBJ1-4	16	TGTGCCAGCAGCCACGGGAGGGGGAGAACTAATGAAAAACTGTTTTTT	CASSHGRGRTNEKLFF
TRBV20-1	many	-	TRBJ2-3	14	TGCAGTGGGTTGGGACTCCTGGGTCCAGATACGCAGTATTTT	CSGLGLLGPDTQYF
TRBV28	-	-	TRBJ2-7	11	TGTGCCAGCAGTTCGGGGCACGAGCAGTACTTC	CASSSGHEQYF
TRBV27	many	TRBD1	TRBJ2-7	14	TGTGCCAGCAGGTCAGGGGGCCTGCTCTACGAGCAGTACTTC	CASRSGGLLYEQYF
TRBV20-1	many	-	TRBJ2-7	14	TGCAGTGCGACATCGATCGAGTCGCCTTACGAGCAGTACTTC	CSATSIESPYEQYF
TRBV4-1	-	-	TRBJ2-1	16	TGCGCCAGCAGCCAAGAAGAACAGGGTCGGTACAATGAGCAGTTCTTC	CASSQEEQGRYNEQFF
TRBV29-1	-	-	TRBJ2-5	14	TGCAGCGTTGAACGGCGGGCGTACCAAGAGACCCAGTACTTC	CSVERRAYQETQYF
TRBV5-5	few	TRBD1	TRBJ2-1	14	TGTGCCAGCAGCGGGGGACAGACCTACAATGAGCAGTTCTTC	CASSGGQTYNEQFF
TRBV19	-	TRBD2	TRBJ2-7	15	TGTGCCAGTAGTCAACCCGGGAGGCAGGCCTACGAGCAGTACTTC	CASSQPGRQAYEQYF
TRBV20-1	-	TRBD2	TRBJ2-1	12	TGCAGTGCTGCGACTAGCTTGAATGAGCAGTTCTTC	CSAATSLNEQFF
TRBV6-2/TRBV6-3	-	-	TRBJ2-7	16	TGTGCCAGCACCGAACCCGAGGATCGGAGGATCAGCGAGCAGTACTTC	CASTEPEDRRISEQYF
TRBV10-3	few	TRBD1	TRBJ1-2	13	TGTGCCATCAGGATACCTGGGGGACAGTCGTTGGCCTTC	CAIRIPGGQSLAF
TRBV7-3	few	-	TRBJ2-3	15	TGTGCCAGCAGCCCCACGGGGGTAGAGACAGATACGCAGTATTTT	CASSPTGVETDTQYF
TRBV12-3/TRBV12-4	-	-	TRBJ1-1	17	TGTGACAGCACCGTTTTGGAGGAACTAAGACGGGGGGCTGAAGCTTTCTTT	CDSTVLEELRRGAEAFF
TRBV6-1	few	-	TRBJ1-1	15	TGTGCCAGCAGTCCAAGGACACTACCGAACACTGAAGCTTTCTTT	CASSPRTLPNTEAFF
TRBV7-9	few	TRBD1	TRBJ1-1	17	TGTGCCAGCACCATAGGGACAGGGGCTATTCTGGAAACTGAAGCTTTCTTT	CASTIGTGAILETEAFF
TRBV20-1	many	-	TRBJ2-5	14	TGCAGTGCTAGAGATCCTGGTGGGTCGGAGACCCAGTACTTC	CSARDPGGSETQYF
TRBV28	few	TRBD2	TRBJ2-2	19	TGTGCCAGCAGTTTGAAGATCCCAGCGGGGCGATCGAACACCGGGGAGCTGTTTTTT	CASSLKIPAGRSNTGELFF
TRBV12-3/TRBV12-4	few	-	TRBJ1-2	15	TGTGCCAGCAGTTTATCCCTGACACAAAACTATGGCTACACCTTC	CASSLSLTQNYGYTF
TRBV27	few	TRBD2	TRBJ2-7	15	TGTGCCAGCACCTCGACAGGCGGGAGGGCCGGTGAGCAGTACTTC	CASTSTGGRAGEQYF
TRBV4-1	-	-	TRBJ2-3	15	TGCGCCAGCAGCCAAGATCTGCCGGCGGGAGATACGCAGTATTTT	CASSQDLPAGDTQYF
TRBV9	few	-	TRBJ2-5	16	TGTGCCAGCAGCCCCCCGAGAGTGGCGGAACAAGAGACCCAGTACTTC	CASSPPRVAEQETQYF
TRBV6-5	-	TRBD1	TRBJ1-5	15	TGTGCCAGCAGTTACTCGACAGGGGGCAATCAGCCCCAGCATTTT	CASSYSTGGNQPQHF